Each of the 5 T cell receptor beta chains below was sequenced from the same sample in a study of molecular identifiers for immune sequencing clone quantification. TCRdb re-derived calls from the PCR reads in MiXCR, one entry per CDR3 protein. The table includes about 500,000 distinct CDR3 sequences, around 21% detected once. The source material was naive CD8+ T cells from blood, with Jurkat cell RNA spiked in. Noted subset: FACS-sorted CD8+CD4-CCR7+CD45RA+ naive T cells. The receptors here all came from a human donor in good health. Some libraries in this study had Jurkat cell RNA spiked in.

This clonotype was observed many times. J is TRBJ2-7 and V is TRBV4-3, with TRBD2 as a possible D gene (7 bases). The CDR3 loop spans 16 amino acids. V was shortened by 0 bases and J by 2 bases, with 14 bases between the two germline ends. In germline, CDR1 is LGHNA, CDR2 YSLEER. CDR3 sequence reads: CASSQDFAGAPYEQYF. The DNA for the CDR3 is TGCGCCAGCAGCCAAGATTTCGCGGGGGCCCCCTACGAGCAGTACTTC.

The sample holds many counts of this clonotype. The genes are TRBV19 and TRBJ2-3; 12 nucleotides agree with TRBD2. Germline-derived CDR1 and CDR2 are LNHDA and SQIVND (reference sequence). Trimming took 7 bases from V and 2 from J; bases not matched to a gene: 7. The CDR3 length is 16 residues. The CDR3 spells CASTPLAGGLTDTQYF. The CDR3 nucleotides read TGTGCCAGTACCCCACTAGCGGGGGGCCTCACAGATACGCAGTATTTT.

This clonotype came up many times. V and J are TRBV28 and TRBJ2-3; D ambiguous. Trimming shortened V by 3 bases and J by 2 bases, and 6 bases separated the two germline ends. The CDR3 sequence is 13 residues long. Germline CDR1 MDHEN, CDR2 SYDVKM. CDR3 protein: CASSLNPTDTQYF. In nucleotides, the CDR3 is TGTGCCAGCAGTTTGAACCCCACAGATACGCAGTATTTT.

The sample holds a few counts of this clonotype. This chain uses TRBV19 with TRBJ2-3; 11 nucleotides agree with TRBD1. This CDR3 has 15 amino acids. Losses at the gene ends were 7 bases for V and 4 bases for J; bases not matched to a gene: 7. Germline values: CDR1 LNHDA, CDR2 SQIVND (reference sequence). This CDR3 reads CASTISDRGPDTQYF. In nucleotides, the CDR3 is TGTGCCAGTACCATTTCGGACAGGGGGCCAGATACGCAGTATTTT.

V gene TRBV4-3 combines with J gene TRBJ2-1; 11 bases are shared with TRBD2. Germline CDR1 and CDR2: LGHNA and YSLEER. The CDR3 loop spans 15 amino acids. J lost 8 bases, V lost 1 base, and 4 bases had no gene match. CDR3 residues: CASSQGLAGMYEQFF. In nucleotides, the CDR3 is TGCGCCAGCAGCCAAGGACTAGCGGGGATGTATGAGCAGTTCTTC.